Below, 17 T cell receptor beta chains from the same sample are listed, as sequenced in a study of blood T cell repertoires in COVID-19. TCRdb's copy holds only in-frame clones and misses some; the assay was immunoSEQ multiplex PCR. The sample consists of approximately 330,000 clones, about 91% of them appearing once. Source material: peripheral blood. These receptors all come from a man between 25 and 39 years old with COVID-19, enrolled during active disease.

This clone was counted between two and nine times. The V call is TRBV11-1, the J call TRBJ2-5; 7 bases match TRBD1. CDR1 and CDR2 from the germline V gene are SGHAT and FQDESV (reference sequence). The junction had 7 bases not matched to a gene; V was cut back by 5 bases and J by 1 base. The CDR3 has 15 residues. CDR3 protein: CASSPDRAFQETQYF. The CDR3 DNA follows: TGTGCCAGCAGCCCCGACAGGGCGTTCCAAGAGACCCAGTACTTC.

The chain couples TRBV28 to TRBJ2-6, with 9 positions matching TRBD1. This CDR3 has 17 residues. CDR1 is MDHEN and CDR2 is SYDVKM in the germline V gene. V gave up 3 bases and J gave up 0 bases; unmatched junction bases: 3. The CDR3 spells CASSLATGGSGANVLTF. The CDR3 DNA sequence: TGTGCCAGCAGTTTGGCGACAGGGGGCTCTGGGGCCAACGTCCTGACTTTC.

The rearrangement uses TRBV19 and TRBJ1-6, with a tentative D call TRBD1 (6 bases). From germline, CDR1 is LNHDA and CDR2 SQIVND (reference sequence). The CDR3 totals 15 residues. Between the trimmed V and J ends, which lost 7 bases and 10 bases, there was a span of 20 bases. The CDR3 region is CASTRQAELGSPLHF. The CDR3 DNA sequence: TGTGCCAGTACTAGACAGGCTGAGCTGGGATCACCCCTCCACTTT.

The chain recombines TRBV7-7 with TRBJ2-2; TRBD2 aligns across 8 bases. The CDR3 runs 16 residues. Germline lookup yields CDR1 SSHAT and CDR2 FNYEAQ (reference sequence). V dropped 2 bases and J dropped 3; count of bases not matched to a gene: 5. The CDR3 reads CASSLRAGDDTGELFF. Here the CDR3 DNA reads TGTGCCAGCAGCTTACGAGCGGGAGATGACACCGGGGAGCTGTTTTTT.

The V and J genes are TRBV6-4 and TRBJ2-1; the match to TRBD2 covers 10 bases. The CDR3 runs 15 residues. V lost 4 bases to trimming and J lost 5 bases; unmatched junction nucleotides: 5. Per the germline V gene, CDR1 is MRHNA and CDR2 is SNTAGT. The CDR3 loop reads CASSVTAGGNNEQFF. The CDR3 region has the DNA TGTGCCAGCAGTGTTACAGCGGGGGGGAACAATGAGCAGTTCTTC.

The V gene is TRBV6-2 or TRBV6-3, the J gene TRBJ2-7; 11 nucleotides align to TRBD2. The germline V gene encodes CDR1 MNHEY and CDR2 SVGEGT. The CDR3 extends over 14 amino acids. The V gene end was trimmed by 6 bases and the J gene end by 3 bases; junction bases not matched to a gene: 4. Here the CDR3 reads CASSSTSGDYEQYF. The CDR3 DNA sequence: TGTGCCAGCAGCTCGACTAGCGGGGACTACGAGCAGTACTTC.

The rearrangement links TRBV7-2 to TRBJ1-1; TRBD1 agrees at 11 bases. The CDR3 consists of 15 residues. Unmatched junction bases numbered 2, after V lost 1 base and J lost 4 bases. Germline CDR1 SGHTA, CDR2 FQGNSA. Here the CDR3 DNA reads TGTGCCAGCAGCTTAGTGGGGACAGGGGGCACTGAAGCTTTCTTT. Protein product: CASSLVGTGGTEAFF.

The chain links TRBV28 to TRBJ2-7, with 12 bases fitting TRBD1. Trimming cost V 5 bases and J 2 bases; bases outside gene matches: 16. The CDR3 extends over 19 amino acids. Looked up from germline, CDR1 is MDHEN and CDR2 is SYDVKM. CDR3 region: CASSPSLGGQGASTYEQYF. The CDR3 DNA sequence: TGTGCCAGCAGTCCCTCCCTTGGGGGACAGGGGGCATCAACCTACGAGCAGTACTTC.

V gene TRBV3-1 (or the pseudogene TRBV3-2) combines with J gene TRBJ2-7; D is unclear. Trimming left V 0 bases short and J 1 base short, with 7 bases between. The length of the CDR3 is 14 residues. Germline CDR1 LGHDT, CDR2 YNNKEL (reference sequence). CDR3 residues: CASSQDPGSYEQYF. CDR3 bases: TGTGCCAGCAGCCAAGACCCGGGTTCCTACGAGCAGTACTTC.

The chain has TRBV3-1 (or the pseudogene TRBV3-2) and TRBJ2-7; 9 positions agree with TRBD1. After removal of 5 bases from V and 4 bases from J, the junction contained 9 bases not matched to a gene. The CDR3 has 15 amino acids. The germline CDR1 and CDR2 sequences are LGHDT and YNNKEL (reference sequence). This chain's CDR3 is CASSSGTGSLYEQYF. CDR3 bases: TGTGCCAGCAGCTCCGGGACAGGGTCATTATACGAGCAGTACTTC.

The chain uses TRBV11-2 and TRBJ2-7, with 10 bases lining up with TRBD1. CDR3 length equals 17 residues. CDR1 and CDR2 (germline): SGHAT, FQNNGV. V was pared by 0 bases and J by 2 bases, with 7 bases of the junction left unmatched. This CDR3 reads CASSLDGGQGSPYEQYF. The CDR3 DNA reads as TGTGCCAGCAGCTTAGATGGGGGACAGGGGTCCCCCTACGAGCAGTACTTC.

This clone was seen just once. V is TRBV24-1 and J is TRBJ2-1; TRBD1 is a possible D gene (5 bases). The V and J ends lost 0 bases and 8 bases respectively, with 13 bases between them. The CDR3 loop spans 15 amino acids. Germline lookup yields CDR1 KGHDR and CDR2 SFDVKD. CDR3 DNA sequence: TGTGCCACCAGTGATTTGGTGCAGGGTGGGGATGAGCAGTTCTTC. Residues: CATSDLVQGGDEQFF.

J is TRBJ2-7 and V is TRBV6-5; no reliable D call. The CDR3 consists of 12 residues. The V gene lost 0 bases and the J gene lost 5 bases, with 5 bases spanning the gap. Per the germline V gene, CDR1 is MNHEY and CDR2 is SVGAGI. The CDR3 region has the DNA TGTGCCAGCAGTTACTCCCAGGACGAGCAGTACTTC. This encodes CASSYSQDEQYF.

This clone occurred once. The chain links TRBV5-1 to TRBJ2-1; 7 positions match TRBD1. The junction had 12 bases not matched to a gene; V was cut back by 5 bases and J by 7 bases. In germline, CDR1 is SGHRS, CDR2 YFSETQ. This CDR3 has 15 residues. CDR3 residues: CASSAGRGPLNEQFF. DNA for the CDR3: TGCGCCAGCAGTGCCGGAAGGGGGCCCCTAAATGAGCAGTTCTTC.

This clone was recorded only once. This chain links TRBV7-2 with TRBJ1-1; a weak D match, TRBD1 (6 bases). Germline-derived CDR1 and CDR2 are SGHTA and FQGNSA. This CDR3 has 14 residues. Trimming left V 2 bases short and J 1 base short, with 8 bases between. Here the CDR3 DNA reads TGTGCCAGCAGCTTACTAGGGGGGAACACTGAAGCTTTCTTT. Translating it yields CASSLLGGNTEAFF. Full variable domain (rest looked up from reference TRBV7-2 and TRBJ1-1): GAGVSQSPSNKVTEKGKDVELRCDPISGHTALYWYRQSLGQGLEFLIYFQGNSAPDKSGLPSDRFSAERTGGSVSTLTIQRTQQEDSAVYLCASSLLGGNTEAFFGQGTRLTVV.

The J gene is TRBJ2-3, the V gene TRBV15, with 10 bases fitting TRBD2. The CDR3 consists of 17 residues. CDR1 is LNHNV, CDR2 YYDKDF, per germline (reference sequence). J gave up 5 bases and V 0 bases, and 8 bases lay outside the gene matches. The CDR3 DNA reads TGTGCCACCAGCAGAGATCGCAGCGGGGGGGCTAGAGATACGCAGTATTTT. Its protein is CATSRDRSGGARDTQYF.

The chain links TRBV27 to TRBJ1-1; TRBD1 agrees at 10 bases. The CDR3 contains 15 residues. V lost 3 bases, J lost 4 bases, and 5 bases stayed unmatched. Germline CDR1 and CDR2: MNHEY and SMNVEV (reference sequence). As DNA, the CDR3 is TGTGCCAGCAGTTTGACAGGGGGCGGGGGCACTGAAGCTTTCTTT. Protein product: CASSLTGGGGTEAFF.